This T cell receptor (beta chain) was captured by sequencing in a study of cytomegalovirus exposure and HLA in healthy donors. Study-wide results and limits: With further analysis later on, most CMV-associated TCR beta chains appeared HLA-restricted. In a later analysis, TCR beta V- and J-gene trimming showed a link to a missense DCLRE1C variant.

V lost 2 bases, J lost 0 bases, and 17 bases lay in between. The germline gives CDR1 GTSNPN, CDR2 SVGIG (reference sequence). This CDR3 region has 17 residues. As concerns this clone: No antigen is known for it.

Both 60 Vbeta primers and 13 Jbeta primers went into the PCR. The repertoire was sequenced with immunoSEQ multiplex PCR; TCRdb's copy has only in-frame clones and lacks some. Here the sample spans 90,000 to 120,000 clones, around 77% being singletons. The V gene is TRBV30, the J gene TRBJ1-3; maybe TRBD1 (6 bases). The sequencing sample was made of PBMCs. The origin of this receptor is a male donor in good health and CMV-seronegative. DNA for the CDR3: TGTGCCTGGAGTTTATCGGGGACATTGAGCTCTGGAAACACCATATATTTT. Translating it yields CAWSLSGTLSSGNTIYF.